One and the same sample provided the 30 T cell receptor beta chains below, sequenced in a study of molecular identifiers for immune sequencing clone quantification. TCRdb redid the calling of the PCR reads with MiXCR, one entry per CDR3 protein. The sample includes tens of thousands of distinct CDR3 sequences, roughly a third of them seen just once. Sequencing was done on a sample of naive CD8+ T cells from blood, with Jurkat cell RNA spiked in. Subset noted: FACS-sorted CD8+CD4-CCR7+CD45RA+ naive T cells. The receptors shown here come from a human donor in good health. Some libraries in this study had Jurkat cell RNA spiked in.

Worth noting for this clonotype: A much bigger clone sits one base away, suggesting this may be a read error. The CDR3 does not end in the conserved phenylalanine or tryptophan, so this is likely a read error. The CDR3 DNA is TGTGCCAGCAGCGAGGACGGGGCAAGGCAGTACTCC. Protein sequence: CASSEDGARQYS. The V and J genes are TRBV9 and TRBJ2-7; D tentatively reads TRBD1 or TRBD2 (5 bases each). The CDR3 spans 12 residues. V shed 3 bases and J shed 9 bases, with 13 bases lying between them. Per the germline V gene, CDR1 is SGDLS and CDR2 is YYNGEE.

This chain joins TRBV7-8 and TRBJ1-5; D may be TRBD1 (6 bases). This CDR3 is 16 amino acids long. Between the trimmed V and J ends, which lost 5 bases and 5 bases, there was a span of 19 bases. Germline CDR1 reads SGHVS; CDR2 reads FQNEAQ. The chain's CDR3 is CASSPGGAQGYQPQHF. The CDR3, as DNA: TGTGCCAGCAGCCCCGGGGGTGCACAGGGATATCAGCCCCAGCATTTT.

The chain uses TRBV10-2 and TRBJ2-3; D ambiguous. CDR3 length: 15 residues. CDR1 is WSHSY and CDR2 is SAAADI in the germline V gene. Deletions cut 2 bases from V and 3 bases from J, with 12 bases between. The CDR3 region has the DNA TGCGCCAGCAGTGAGCTAGTATCAGGAACAGATACGCAGTATTTT. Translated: CASSELVSGTDTQYF.

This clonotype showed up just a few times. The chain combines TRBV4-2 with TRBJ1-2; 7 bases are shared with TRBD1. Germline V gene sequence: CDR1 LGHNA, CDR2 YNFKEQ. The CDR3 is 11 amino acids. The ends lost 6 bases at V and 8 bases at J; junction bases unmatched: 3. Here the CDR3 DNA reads TGTGCCAGCAGAAACAGGGGCGGCTACACCTTC. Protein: CASRNRGGYTF.

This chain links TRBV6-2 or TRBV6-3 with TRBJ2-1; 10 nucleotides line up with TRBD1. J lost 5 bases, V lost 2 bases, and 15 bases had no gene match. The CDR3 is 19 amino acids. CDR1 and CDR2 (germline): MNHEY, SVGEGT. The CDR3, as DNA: TGTGCCAGCAGTTACGATCCTCTTCCGGGACAGGGGTCCCACAATGAGCAGTTCTTC. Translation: CASSYDPLPGQGSHNEQFF.

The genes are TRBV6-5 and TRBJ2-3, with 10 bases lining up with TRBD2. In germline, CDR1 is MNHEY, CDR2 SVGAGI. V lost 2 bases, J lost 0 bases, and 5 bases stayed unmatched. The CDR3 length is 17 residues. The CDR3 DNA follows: TGTGCCAGCAGTTACCGACGACTAGCGGGTAGCACAGATACGCAGTATTTT. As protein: CASSYRRLAGSTDTQYF.

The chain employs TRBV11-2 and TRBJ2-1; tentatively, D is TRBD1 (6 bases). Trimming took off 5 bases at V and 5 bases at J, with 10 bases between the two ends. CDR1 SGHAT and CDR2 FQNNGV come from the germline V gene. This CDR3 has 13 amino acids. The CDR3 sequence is CASSTGTNNEQFF. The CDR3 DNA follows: TGTGCCAGCAGCACCGGGACAAACAATGAGCAGTTCTTC.

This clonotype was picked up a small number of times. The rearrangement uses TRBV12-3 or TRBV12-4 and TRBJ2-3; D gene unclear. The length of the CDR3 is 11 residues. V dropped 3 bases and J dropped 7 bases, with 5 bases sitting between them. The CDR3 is CASSFSHTQYF. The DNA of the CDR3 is TGTGCCAGCAGTTTCTCCCATACGCAGTATTTT.

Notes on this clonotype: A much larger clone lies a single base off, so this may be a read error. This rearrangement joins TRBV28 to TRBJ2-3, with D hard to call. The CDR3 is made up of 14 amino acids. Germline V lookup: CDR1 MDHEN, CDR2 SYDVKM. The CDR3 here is CASIKQNPTVTQYF. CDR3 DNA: TGTGCCAGCATTAAACAGAATCCCACAGTTACGCAGTATTTT.

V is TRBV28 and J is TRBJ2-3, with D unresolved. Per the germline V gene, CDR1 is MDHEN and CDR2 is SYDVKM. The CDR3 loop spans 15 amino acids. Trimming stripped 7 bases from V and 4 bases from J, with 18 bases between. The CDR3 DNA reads TGTGCCAGCATTAGGAGCCAAGATTACGCAGATACGCAGTATTTT. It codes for CASIRSQDYADTQYF.

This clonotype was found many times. The CDR3 bases are TGTGCCAGCACCGGGACAGAGAACACTGAAGCTTTCTTT. Protein sequence: CASTGTENTEAFF. The chain carries TRBV28 and TRBJ1-1, with 7 bases aligning to TRBD1. The V gene end was trimmed by 7 bases and the J gene end by 1 base; junction bases not matched to a gene: 3. This CDR3 has 13 residues. Germline V gene data show CDR1 as MDHEN and CDR2 as SYDVKM.

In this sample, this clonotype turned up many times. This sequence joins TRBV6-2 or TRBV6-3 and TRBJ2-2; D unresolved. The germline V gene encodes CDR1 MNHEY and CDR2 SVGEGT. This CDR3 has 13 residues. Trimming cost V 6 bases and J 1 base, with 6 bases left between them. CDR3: CASRGLNTGELFF. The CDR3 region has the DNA TGTGCCAGCAGAGGATTGAACACCGGGGAGCTGTTTTTT.

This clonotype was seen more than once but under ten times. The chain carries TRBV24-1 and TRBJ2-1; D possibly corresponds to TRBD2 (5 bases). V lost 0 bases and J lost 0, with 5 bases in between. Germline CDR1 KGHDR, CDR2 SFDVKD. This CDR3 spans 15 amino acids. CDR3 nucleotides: TGTGCCACCAGTGATTTGGGGAGCTCCTACAATGAGCAGTTCTTC. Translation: CATSDLGSSYNEQFF.

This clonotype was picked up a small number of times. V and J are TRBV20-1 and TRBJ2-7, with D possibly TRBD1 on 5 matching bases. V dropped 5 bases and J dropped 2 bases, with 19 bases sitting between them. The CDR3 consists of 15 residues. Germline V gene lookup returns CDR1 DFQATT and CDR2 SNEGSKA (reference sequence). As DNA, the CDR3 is TGCAGTGCTGAGGCCCACAAGACAGCCACCTACGAGCAGTACTTC. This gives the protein CSAEAHKTATYEQYF.

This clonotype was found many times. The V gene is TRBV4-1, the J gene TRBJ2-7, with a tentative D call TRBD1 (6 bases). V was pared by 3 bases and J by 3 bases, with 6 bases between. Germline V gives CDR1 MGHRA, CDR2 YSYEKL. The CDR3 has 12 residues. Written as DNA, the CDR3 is TGCGCCAGCAGCCAGGACAGCTACGAGCAGTACTTC. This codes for CASSQDSYEQYF.

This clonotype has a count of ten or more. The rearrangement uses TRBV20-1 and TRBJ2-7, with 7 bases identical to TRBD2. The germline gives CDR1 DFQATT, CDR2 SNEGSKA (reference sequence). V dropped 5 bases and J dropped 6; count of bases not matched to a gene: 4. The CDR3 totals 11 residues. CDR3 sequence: CSAPSGGEQYF. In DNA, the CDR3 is TGCAGTGCTCCTAGCGGAGGCGAGCAGTACTTC.

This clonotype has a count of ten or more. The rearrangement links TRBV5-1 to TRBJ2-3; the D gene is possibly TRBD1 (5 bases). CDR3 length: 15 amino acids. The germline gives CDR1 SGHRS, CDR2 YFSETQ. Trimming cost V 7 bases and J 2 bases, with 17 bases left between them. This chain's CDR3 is CASGASFLNTDTQYF. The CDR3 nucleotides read TGCGCCAGCGGGGCTAGTTTCCTGAACACAGATACGCAGTATTTT.

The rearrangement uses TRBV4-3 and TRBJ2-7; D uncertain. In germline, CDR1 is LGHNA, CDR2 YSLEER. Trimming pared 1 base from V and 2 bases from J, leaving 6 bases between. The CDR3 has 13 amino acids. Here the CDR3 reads CASSQGSTYEQYF. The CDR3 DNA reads TGCGCCAGCAGCCAAGGTTCGACCTACGAGCAGTACTTC.

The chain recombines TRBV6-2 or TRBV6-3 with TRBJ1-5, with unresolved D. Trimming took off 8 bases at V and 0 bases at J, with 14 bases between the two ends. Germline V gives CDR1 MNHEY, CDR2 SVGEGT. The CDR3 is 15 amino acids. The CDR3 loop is CASRGYTYSNQPQHF. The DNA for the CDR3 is TGTGCCAGCCGGGGATACACCTATAGCAATCAGCCCCAGCATTTT.

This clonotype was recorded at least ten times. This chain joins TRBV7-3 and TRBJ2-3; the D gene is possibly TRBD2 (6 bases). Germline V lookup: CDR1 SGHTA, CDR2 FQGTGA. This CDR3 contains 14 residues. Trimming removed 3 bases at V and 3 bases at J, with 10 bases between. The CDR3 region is CASSFLGRTDTQYF. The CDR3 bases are TGTGCCAGCAGCTTCCTAGGGAGGACAGATACGCAGTATTTT.

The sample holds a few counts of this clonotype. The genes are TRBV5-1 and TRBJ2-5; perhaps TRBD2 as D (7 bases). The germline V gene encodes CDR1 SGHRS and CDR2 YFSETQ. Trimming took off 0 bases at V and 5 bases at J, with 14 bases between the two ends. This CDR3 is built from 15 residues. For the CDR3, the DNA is TGCGCCAGCAGCTTGGACGGGGGGCGCAGGGAGACCCAGTACTTC. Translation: CASSLDGGRRETQYF.

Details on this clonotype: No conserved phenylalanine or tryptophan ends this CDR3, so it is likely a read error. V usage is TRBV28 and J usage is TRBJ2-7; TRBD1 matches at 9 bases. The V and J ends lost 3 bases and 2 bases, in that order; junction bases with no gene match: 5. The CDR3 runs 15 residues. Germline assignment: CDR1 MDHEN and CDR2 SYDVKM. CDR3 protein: CASSLVDRGAYEQYL. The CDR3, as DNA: TGTGCCAGCAGTTTGGTGGACAGGGGAGCCTACGAGCAGTACCTC.

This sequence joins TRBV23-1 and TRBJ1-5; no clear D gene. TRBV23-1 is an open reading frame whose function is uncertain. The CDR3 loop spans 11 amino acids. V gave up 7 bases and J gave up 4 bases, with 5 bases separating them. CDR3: CASKANQPQHF. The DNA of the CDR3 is TGCGCCAGCAAAGCTAATCAGCCCCAGCATTTT.

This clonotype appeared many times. In nucleotides, the CDR3 is TGTGCCAGCAGCTTAGCCCCGGGACTAGCGGTAAACCCCACAGATACGCAGTATTTT. It codes for CASSLAPGLAVNPTDTQYF. J is TRBJ2-3 and V is TRBV7-8; 11 nucleotides line up with TRBD2. V lost 0 bases and J lost 2; bases outside the gene matches: 10. This CDR3 has 19 residues. Germline CDR1 is SGHVS and CDR2 is FQNEAQ.

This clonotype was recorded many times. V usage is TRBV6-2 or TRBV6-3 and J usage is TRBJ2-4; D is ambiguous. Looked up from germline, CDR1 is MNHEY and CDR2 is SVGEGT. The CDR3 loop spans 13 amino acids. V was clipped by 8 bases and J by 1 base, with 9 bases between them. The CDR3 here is CASDDVAKNIQYF. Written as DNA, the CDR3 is TGTGCCAGCGACGACGTGGCCAAAAACATTCAGTACTTC.

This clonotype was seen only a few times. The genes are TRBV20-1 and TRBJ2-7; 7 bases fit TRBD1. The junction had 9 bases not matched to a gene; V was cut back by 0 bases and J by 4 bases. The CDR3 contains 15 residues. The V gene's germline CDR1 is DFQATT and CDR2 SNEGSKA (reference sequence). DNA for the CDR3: TGCAGTGCTAGAGATGTACAGGGGAGCAATTACGAGCAGTACTTC. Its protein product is CSARDVQGSNYEQYF.

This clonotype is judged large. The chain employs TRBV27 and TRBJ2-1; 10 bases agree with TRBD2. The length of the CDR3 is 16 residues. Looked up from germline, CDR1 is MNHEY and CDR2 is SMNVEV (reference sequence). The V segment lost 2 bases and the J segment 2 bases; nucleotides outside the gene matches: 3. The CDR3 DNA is TGTGCCAGCAGTTTAACTAGCGGGGCCACCTACAATGAGCAGTTCTTC. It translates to CASSLTSGATYNEQFF.

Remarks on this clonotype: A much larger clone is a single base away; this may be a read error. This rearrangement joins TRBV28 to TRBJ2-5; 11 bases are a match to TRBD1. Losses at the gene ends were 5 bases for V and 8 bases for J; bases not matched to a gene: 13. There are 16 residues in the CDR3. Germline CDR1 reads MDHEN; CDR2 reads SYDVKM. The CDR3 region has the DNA TGTGCCAGCAGTCTGTACCGGGACAGGGGGACAGACACCCAGTACTTC. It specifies CASSLYRDRGTDTQYF.

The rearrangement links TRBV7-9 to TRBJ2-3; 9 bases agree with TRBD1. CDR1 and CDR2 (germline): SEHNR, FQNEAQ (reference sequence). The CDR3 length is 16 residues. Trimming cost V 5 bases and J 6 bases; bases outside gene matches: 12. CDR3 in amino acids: CASSNTGTGRTDTQYF. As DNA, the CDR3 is TGTGCCAGCAGCAACACCGGGACAGGGCGTACCGATACGCAGTATTTT.

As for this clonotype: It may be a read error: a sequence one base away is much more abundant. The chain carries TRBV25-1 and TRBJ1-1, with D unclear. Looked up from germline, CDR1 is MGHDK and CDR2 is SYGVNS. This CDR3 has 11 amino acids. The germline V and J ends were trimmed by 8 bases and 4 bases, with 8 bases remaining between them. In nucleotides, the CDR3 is TGTGCCAGCGCGATTGGCACTGAAGCTTTCTTT. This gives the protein CASAIGTEAFF.